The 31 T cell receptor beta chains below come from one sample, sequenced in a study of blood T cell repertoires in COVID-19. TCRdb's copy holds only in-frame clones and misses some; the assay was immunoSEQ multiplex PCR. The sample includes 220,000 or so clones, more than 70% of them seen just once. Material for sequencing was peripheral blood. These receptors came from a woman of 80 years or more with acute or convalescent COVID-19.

The CDR3 loop reads CASSYSGTETDTQYF. The CDR3 DNA is TGTGCCAGCAGTTACTCGGGGACAGAAACAGATACGCAGTATTTT. V usage is TRBV6-2 or TRBV6-3 and J usage is TRBJ2-3, with 7 positions matching TRBD1. This CDR3 has 15 amino acids. Germline V lookup: CDR1 MNHEY, CDR2 SVGEGT. V lost 0 bases and J lost 3; bases outside the gene matches: 3.

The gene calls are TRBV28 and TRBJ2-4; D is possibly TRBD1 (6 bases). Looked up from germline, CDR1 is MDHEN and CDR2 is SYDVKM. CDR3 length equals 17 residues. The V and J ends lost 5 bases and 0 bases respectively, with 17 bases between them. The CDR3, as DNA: TGTGCCAGCAGTGTCGCCCGGACAGTTCTAGCCAAAAACATTCAGTACTTC. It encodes CASSVARTVLAKNIQYF.

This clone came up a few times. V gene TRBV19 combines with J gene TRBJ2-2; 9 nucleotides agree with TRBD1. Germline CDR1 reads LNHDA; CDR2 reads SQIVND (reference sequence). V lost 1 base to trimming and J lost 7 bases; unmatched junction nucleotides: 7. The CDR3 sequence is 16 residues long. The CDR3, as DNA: TGTGCCAGTAGTATAGCTCGGACAGGGGTGTTCGGGGAGCTGTTTTTT. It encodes CASSIARTGVFGELFF.

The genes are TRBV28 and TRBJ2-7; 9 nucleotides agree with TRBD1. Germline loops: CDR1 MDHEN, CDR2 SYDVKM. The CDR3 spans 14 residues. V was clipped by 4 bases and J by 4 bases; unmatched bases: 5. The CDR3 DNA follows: TGTGCCAGCAGTTCCCCTGGACAGGGGTACGAGCAGTACTTC. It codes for CASSSPGQGYEQYF. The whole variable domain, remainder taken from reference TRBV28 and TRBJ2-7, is DVKVTQSSRYLVKRTGEKVFLECVQDMDHENMFWYRQDPGLGLRLIYFSYDVKMKEKGDIPEGYSVSREKKERFSLILESASTNQTSMYLCASSSPGQGYEQYFGPGTRLTVT.

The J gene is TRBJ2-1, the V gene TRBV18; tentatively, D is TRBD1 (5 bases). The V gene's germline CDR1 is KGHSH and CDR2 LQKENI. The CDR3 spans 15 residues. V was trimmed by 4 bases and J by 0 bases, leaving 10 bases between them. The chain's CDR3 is CASSQGSPSYNEQFF. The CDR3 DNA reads TGTGCCAGCTCACAGGGGTCCCCCTCCTACAATGAGCAGTTCTTC. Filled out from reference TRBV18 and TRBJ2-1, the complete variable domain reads NAGVMQNPRHLVRRRGQEARLRCSPMKGHSHVYWYRQLPEEGLKFMVYLQKENIIDESGMPKERFSAEFPKEGPSILRIQQVVRGDSAAYFCASSQGSPSYNEQFFGPGTRLTVL.

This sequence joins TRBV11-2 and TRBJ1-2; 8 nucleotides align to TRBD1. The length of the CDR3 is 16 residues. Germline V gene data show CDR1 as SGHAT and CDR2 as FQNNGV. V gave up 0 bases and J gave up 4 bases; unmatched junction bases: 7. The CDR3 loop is CASSLDHGQGAYGYTF. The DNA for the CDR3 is TGTGCCAGCAGCTTAGATCACGGGCAGGGGGCCTATGGCTACACCTTC.

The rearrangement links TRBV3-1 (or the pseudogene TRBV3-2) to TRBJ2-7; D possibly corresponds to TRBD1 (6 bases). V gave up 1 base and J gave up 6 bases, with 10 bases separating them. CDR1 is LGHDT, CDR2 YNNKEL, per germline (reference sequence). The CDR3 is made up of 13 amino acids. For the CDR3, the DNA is TGTGCCAGCAGCCAAGTTCAGGACAGCGAGCAGTACTTC. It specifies CASSQVQDSEQYF.

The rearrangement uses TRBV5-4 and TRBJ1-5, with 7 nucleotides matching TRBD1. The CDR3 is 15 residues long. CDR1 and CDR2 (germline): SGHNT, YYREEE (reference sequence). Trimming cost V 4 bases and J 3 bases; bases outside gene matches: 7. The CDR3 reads CASSNYDRDNQPQHF. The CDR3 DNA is TGTGCCAGCAGCAACTACGACAGGGACAATCAGCCCCAGCATTTT.

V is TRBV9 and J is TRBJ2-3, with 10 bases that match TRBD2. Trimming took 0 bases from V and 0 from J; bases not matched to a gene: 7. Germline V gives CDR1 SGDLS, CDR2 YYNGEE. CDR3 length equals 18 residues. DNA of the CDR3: TGTGCCAGCAGCGTAGTTGATAGCGGGGGGCCTAGCACAGATACGCAGTATTTT. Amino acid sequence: CASSVVDSGGPSTDTQYF. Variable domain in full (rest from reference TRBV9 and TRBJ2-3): DSGVTQTPKHLITATGQRVTLRCSPRSGDLSVYWYQQSLDQGLQFLIQYYNGEERAKGNILERFSAQQFPDLHSELNLSSLELGDSALYFCASSVVDSGGPSTDTQYFGPGTRLTVL.

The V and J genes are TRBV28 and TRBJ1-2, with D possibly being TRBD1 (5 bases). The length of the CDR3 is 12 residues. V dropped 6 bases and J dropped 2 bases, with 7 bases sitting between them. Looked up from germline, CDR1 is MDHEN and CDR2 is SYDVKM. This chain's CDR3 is CASRRGNYGYTF. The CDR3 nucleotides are TGTGCCAGCAGAAGGGGAAACTATGGCTACACCTTC.

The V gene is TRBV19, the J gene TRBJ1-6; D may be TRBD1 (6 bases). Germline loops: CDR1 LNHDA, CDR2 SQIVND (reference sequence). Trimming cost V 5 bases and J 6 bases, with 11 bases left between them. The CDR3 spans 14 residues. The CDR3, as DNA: TGTGCCAGTAGTGAGGGACATAGTAATTCACCCCTCCACTTT. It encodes CASSEGHSNSPLHF.

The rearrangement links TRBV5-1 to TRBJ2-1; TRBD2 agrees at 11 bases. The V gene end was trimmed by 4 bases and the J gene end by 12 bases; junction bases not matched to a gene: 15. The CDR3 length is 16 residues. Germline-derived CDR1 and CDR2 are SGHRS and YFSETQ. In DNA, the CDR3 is TGCGCCAGCAGCCCCCAGGGGTTAGCGGGGGGGCGAGGGCAGTTCTTC. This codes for CASSPQGLAGGRGQFF.

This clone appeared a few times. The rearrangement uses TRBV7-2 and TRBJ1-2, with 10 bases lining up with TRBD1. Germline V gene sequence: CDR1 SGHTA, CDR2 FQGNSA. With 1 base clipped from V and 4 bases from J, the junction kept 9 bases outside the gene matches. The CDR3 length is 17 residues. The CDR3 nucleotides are TGTGCCAGCAGCTTAGGGACAGGGGGGATAGTGTCCTATGGCTACACCTTC. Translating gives CASSLGTGGIVSYGYTF.

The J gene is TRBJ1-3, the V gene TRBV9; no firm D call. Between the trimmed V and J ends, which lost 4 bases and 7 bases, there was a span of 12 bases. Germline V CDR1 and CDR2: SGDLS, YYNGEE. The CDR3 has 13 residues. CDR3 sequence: CASSYNSGNTIYF. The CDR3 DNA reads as TGTGCCAGCAGCTATAACTCCGGTAACACCATATATTTT. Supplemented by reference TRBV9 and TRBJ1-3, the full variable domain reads DSGVTQTPKHLITATGQRVTLRCSPRSGDLSVYWYQQSLDQGLQFLIQYYNGEERAKGNILERFSAQQFPDLHSELNLSSLELGDSALYFCASSYNSGNTIYFGEGSWLTVV.

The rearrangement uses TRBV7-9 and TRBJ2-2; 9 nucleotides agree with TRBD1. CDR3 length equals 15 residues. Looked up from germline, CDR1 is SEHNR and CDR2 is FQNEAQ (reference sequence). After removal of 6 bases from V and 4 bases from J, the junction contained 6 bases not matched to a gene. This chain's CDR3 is CASRLGQGSTGELFF. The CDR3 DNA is TGTGCCAGCAGATTGGGACAGGGTAGCACCGGGGAGCTGTTTTTT.

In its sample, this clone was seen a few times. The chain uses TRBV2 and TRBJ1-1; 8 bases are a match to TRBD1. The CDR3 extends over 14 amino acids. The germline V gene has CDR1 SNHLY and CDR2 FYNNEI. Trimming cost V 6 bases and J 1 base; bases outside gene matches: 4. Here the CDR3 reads CASRTGARNTEAFF. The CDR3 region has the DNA TGTGCCAGCAGGACAGGGGCGAGGAACACTGAAGCTTTCTTT.

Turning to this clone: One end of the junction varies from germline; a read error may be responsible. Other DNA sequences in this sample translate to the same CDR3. The CDR3 reads CASSDKGQGVGFF. CDR3 DNA sequence: TGTGCCAGCAGCGATAAAGGACAGGGGGTTGGTTTTTTT. V gene TRBV2 combines with J gene TRBJ1-1; TRBD1 matches 10 bases. Germline CDR1 is SNHLY and CDR2 is FYNNEI. CDR3 length equals 13 residues.

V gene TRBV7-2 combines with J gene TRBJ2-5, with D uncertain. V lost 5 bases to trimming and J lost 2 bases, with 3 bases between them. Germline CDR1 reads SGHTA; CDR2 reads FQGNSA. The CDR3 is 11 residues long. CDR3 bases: TGTGCCAGCAGCCCACAAGAGACCCAGTACTTC. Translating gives CASSPQETQYF.

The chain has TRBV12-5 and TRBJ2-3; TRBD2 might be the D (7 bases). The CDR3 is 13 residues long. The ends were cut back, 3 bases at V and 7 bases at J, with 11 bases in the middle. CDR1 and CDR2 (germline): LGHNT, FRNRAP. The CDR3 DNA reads TGTGCTAGTGGTTTTACAGGGACTAATACGCAGTATTTT. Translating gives CASGFTGTNTQYF.

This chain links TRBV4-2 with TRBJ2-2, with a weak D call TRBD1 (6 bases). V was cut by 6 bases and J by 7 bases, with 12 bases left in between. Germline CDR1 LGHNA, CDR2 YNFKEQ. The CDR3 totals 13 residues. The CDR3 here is CASSLRGGGELFF. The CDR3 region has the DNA TGTGCCAGCAGTCTTCGAGGGGGCGGGGAGCTGTTTTTT.

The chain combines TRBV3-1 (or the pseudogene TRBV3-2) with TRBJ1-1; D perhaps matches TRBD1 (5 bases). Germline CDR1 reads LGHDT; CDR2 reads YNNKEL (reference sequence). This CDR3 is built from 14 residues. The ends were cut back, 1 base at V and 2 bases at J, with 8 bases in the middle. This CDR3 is CASSQAQGNTEAFF. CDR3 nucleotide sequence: TGTGCCAGCAGCCAAGCCCAGGGAAACACTGAAGCTTTCTTT.

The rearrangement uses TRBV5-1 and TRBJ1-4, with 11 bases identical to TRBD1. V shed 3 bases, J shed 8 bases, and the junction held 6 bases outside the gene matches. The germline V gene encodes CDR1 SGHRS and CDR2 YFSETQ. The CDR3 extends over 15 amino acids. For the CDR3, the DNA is TGCGCCAGCAGCTCCGGACAGGGGGCAGGCGAAAAACTGTTTTTT. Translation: CASSSGQGAGEKLFF.

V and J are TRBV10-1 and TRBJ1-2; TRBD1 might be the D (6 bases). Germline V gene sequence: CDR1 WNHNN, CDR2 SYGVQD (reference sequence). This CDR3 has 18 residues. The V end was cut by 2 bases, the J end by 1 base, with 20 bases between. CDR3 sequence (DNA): TGCGCCAGCAGTGAGCCTACAGGGCTCCCTCTCTATAACTATGGCTACACCTTC. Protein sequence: CASSEPTGLPLYNYGYTF.

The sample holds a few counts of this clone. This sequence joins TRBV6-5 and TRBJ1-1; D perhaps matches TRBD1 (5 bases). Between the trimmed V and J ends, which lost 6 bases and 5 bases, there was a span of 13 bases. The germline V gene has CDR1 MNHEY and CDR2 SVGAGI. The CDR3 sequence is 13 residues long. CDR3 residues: CASRLDSETEAFF. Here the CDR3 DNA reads TGTGCCAGCAGGCTAGACAGTGAGACTGAAGCTTTCTTT.

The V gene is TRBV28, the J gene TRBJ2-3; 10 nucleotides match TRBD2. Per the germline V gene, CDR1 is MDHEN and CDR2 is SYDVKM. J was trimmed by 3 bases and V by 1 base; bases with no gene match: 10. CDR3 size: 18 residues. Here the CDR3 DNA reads TGTGCCAGCAGTTTATTTCCTAGCGGGGGAACCGTGACAGATACGCAGTATTTT. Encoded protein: CASSLFPSGGTVTDTQYF.

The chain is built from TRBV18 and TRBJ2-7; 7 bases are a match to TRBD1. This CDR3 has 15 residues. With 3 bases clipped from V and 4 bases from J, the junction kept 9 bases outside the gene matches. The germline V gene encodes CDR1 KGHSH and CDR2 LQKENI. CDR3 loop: CASSPYRGSPYEQYF. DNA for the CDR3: TGTGCCAGCTCACCCTACAGGGGTTCACCTTACGAGCAGTACTTC.

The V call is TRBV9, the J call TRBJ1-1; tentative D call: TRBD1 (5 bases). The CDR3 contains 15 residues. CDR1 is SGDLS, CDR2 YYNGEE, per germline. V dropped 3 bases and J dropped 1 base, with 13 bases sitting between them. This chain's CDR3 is CASSAQGLGNTEAFF. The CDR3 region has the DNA TGTGCCAGCAGCGCTCAGGGCCTCGGGAACACTGAAGCTTTCTTT.

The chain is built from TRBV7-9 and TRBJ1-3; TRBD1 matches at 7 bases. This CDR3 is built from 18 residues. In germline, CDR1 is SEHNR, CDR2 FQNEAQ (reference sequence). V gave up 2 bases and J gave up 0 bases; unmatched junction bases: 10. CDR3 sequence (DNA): TGTGCCAGCAGCTTAAGAAGGATACAGGGGCACTCTGGAAACACCATATATTTT. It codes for CASSLRRIQGHSGNTIYF.

CDR3 nucleotide sequence: TGTGCCAGCGACCTAACACAGGGATCGGTCAACAATGAGCAGTTCTTC. Protein sequence: CASDLTQGSVNNEQFF. This sequence joins TRBV28 and TRBJ2-1; possibly TRBD1 for D (6 bases). The CDR3 consists of 16 residues. The ends were cut back, 8 bases at V and 5 bases at J, with 22 bases in the middle. The germline gives CDR1 MDHEN, CDR2 SYDVKM. Combining the CDR3 with reference TRBV28 and TRBJ2-1 gives the whole variable domain DVKVTQSSRYLVKRTGEKVFLECVQDMDHENMFWYRQDPGLGLRLIYFSYDVKMKEKGDIPEGYSVSREKKERFSLILESASTNQTSMYLCASDLTQGSVNNEQFFGPGTRLTVL.

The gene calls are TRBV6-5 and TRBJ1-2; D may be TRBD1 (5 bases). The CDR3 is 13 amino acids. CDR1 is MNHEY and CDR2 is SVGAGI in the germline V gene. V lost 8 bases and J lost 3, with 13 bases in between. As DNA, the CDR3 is TGTGCCAGCTGGGAGGGGTGGGACTATGGCTACACCTTC. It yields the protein CASWEGWDYGYTF.

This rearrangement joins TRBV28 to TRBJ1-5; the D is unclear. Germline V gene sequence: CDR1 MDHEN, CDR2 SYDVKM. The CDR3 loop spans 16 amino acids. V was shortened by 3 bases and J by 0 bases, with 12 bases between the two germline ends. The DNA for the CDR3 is TGTGCCAGCAGTTTGGGCAGAGTATATAGCAATCAGCCCCAGCATTTT. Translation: CASSLGRVYSNQPQHF.